Each of the 27 T cell receptor beta chains below was sequenced from the same sample in a study of T cells in Graves' hyperthyroidism and ophthalmopathy. Amplified TCR beta CDR3 regions derived from RNA transcripts. Initially, a first-round RT-PCR of the TCR CDR3 employed the HTBI primer set. One entry per CDR3 protein results from TCRdb running MiXCR on the multiplex PCR reads. The data contain about 580,000 distinct CDR3 sequences, approximately 15% of them singletons. The sequencing input was blood. The receptor source for this set is a woman younger than 45 with Graves' hyperthyroidism that later progressed to Graves' ophthalmopathy.

The chain has TRBV30 and TRBJ2-1, with 9 bases lining up with TRBD2. Germline trimming cut 0 bases from V and 12 bases from J; bases unmatched to any gene: 12. This CDR3 spans 15 amino acids. Germline-derived CDR1 and CDR2 are GTSNPN and SVGIG (reference sequence). The CDR3 nucleotides read TGTGCCTGGAGTGTGGCCAGCGGGAGGAATAGCGGGCAGTTCTTC. This translates into CAWSVASGRNSGQFF.

This clonotype was counted ten times or more. The V call is TRBV30, the J call TRBJ1-1; 7 bases agree with TRBD1. The CDR3 loop spans 14 amino acids. J lost 0 bases, V lost 3 bases, and 4 bases had no gene match. The germline V gene has CDR1 GTSNPN and CDR2 SVGIG (reference sequence). CDR3 region: CAWSTGVMNTEAFF. DNA for the CDR3: TGTGCCTGGAGCACAGGGGTAATGAACACTGAAGCTTTCTTT. The full variable domain, completed using reference TRBV30 and TRBJ1-1, is SQTIHQWPATLVQPVGSPLSLECTVEGTSNPNLYWYRQAAGRGLQLLFYSVGIGQISSEVPQNLSASRPQDRQFILSSKKLLLSDSGFYLCAWSTGVMNTEAFFGQGTRLTVV.

This clonotype was seen ten or more times. The chain combines TRBV18 with TRBJ1-1; D uncertain. The CDR3 is 14 amino acids. Germline assignment: CDR1 KGHSH and CDR2 LQKENI. Trimming left V 6 bases short and J 7 bases short, with 18 bases between. Written as DNA, the CDR3 is TGTGCCAGCTCCTCACGCCTAGCGAGGGATGAAGCTTTCTTT. Translated: CASSSRLARDEAFF. Full variable domain (rest looked up from reference TRBV18 and TRBJ1-1): NAGVMQNPRHLVRRRGQEARLRCSPMKGHSHVYWYRQLPEEGLKFMVYLQKENIIDESGMPKERFSAEFPKEGPSILRIQQVVRGDSAAYFCASSSRLARDEAFFGQGTRLTVV.

This chain links TRBV4-1 with TRBJ2-7, with 12 bases aligning to TRBD1. Germline assignment: CDR1 MGHRA and CDR2 YSYEKL. The CDR3 contains 17 residues. The J segment lost 5 bases and the V segment lost 1 base, leaving 9 bases of the junction unmatched. The CDR3 DNA follows: TGCGCCAGCAGCCAAGCAAGACCGGGACAGGGGGCTCACGAGCAGTACTTC. It codes for CASSQARPGQGAHEQYF.

This chain connects TRBV7-9 to TRBJ2-7; D is unclear. Germline values: CDR1 SEHNR, CDR2 FQNEAQ (reference sequence). The CDR3 runs 11 residues. Deletions cut 8 bases from V and 5 bases from J, with 10 bases between. The CDR3 DNA reads as TGTGCCAGCGGGTCGGTGGACGAGCAGTACTTC. Amino acids: CASGSVDEQYF.

This clonotype has more than one count but fewer than ten. This may arise from a read error, as a much more abundant clone is one base away. The chain employs TRBV28 and TRBJ1-2, with unresolved D. The CDR3 is 11 amino acids. Germline loops: CDR1 MDHEN, CDR2 SYDVKM. The CDR3: CASSPTNGHTF. In DNA, the CDR3 is TGTGCCAGCAGCCCAACCAATGGCCACACCTTC.

This chain joins TRBV7-9 and TRBJ2-1, with 7 bases lining up with TRBD2. Germline values: CDR1 SEHNR, CDR2 FQNEAQ (reference sequence). Losses at the gene ends were 4 bases for V and 3 bases for J; bases not matched to a gene: 9. The CDR3 is made up of 16 amino acids. CDR3 protein: CASSSSKAGLYNEQFF. The CDR3, as DNA: TGTGCCAGCAGCTCCTCCAAAGCGGGACTCTACAATGAGCAGTTCTTC.

A word on this clonotype: A read error may be the cause here, since a much bigger clone is one base away. The rearrangement joins TRBV20-1 to TRBJ2-1; 7 bases fit TRBD2. The germline V gene encodes CDR1 DFQATT and CDR2 SNEGSKA (reference sequence). This CDR3 has 16 amino acids. V shed 7 bases, J shed 4 bases, and the junction held 16 bases outside the gene matches. CDR3 sequence (DNA): TGCAGTGATACTTCGCTAGGGACTAACGGGTACAATGAGCAGTTCTTC. Translating gives CSDTSLGTNGYNEQFF.

This clonotype was detected many times. The chain combines TRBV7-3 with TRBJ2-7; 14 bases are shared with TRBD2. Germline CDR1 and CDR2: SGHTA and FQGTGA. The CDR3 is 18 amino acids. The V gene end was trimmed by 5 bases and the J gene end by 7 bases; junction bases not matched to a gene: 16. CDR3 sequence reads: CASSPQGPPGLAGVEQYF. The CDR3 DNA reads TGTGCCAGCAGCCCCCAGGGGCCACCGGGACTAGCGGGAGTTGAGCAGTACTTC.

This clonotype has only a few counts. The CDR3 here is CASSRHGLAGGGNEQFF. As DNA, the CDR3 is TGTGCCAGCAGCAGACACGGACTAGCGGGAGGGGGGAATGAGCAGTTCTTC. The chain is built from TRBV7-2 and TRBJ2-1; 15 bases match TRBD2. Germline V gives CDR1 SGHTA, CDR2 FQGNSA. V lost 5 bases, J lost 7 bases, and 9 bases stayed unmatched. CDR3 length: 17 amino acids.

This chain links TRBV20-1 with TRBJ2-7; 12 positions match TRBD2. The V segment lost 5 bases and the J segment 3 bases; nucleotides outside the gene matches: 5. The CDR3 contains 14 residues. Germline V lookup: CDR1 DFQATT, CDR2 SNEGSKA (reference sequence). The CDR3 DNA is TGCAGTGCTCCGCCGGGACTAGCGGGCTACGAGCAGTACTTC. Translated, it gives CSAPPGLAGYEQYF.

The table lists this clonotype with a count of one. This chain joins TRBV7-6 and TRBJ2-3, with a weak D call TRBD2 (6 bases). V was trimmed by 1 base and J by 2 bases, leaving 13 bases between them. The CDR3 sequence is 16 residues long. Per germline, CDR1 SGHVS and CDR2 FNYEAQ. CDR3 region: CASSLESGGFTDTQYF. The CDR3 bases are TGTGCCAGCAGCTTAGAAAGTGGAGGGTTCACAGATACGCAGTATTTT. Based on the CDR3 plus reference TRBV7-6 and TRBJ2-3, the full variable domain is GAGVSQSPRYKVTKRGQDVALRCDPISGHVSLYWYRQALGQGPEFLTYFNYEAQQDKSGLPNDRFSAERPEGSISTLTIQRTEQRDSAMYRCASSLESGGFTDTQYFGPGTRLTVL.

This clonotype was seen repeatedly, ten times or more. V gene TRBV10-3 combines with J gene TRBJ1-1; 7 bases are a match to TRBD1. The CDR3 has 16 residues. Looked up from germline, CDR1 is ENHRY and CDR2 is SYGVKD. Unmatched junction bases numbered 8, after V lost 2 bases and J lost 2 bases. The CDR3 loop reads CAISEKLQGPNTEAFF. CDR3 in DNA: TGTGCCATCAGTGAGAAATTACAGGGGCCCAACACTGAAGCTTTCTTT.

This clonotype was observed a few times. The chain uses TRBV6-1 and TRBJ2-1, with a possible D match to TRBD2 (5 bases). The V end was cut by 8 bases, the J end by 8 bases, with 16 bases between. In germline, CDR1 is MNHNS, CDR2 SASEGT. This CDR3 has 13 residues. CDR3 amino acids: CASSGSFWDEQFF. The CDR3 DNA is TGTGCCAGCTCGGGGTCCTTCTGGGATGAGCAGTTCTTC.

This clonotype appeared a few times. A much more abundant neighbour one base away suggests this may be a read error. The chain recombines TRBV2 with TRBJ2-1; 13 bases are shared with TRBD2. CDR1 and CDR2 (germline): SNHLY, FYNNEI. This CDR3 is 13 amino acids long. V trimming: 8 bases; J trimming: 9 bases; junction bases outside the gene matches: 4. The CDR3 sequence: CASGLAGAGEQFF. The CDR3 coding sequence is TGTGCCAGCGGACTAGCGGGAGCCGGTGAGCAGTTCTTC.

This clonotype was detected a few times. This chain uses TRBV19 with TRBJ2-7, with 10 bases identical to TRBD1. J was trimmed by 4 bases and V by 4 bases; bases with no gene match: 7. This CDR3 comprises 15 residues. Germline assignment: CDR1 LNHDA and CDR2 SQIVND (reference sequence). CDR3 sequence reads: CASSTTGTGVYEQYF. CDR3 coding DNA: TGTGCCAGTAGTACGACCGGGACAGGGGTTTACGAGCAGTACTTC.

This clonotype was seen ten or more times. The chain couples TRBV6-6 to TRBJ2-7; 8 positions match TRBD1. J lost 1 base, V lost 0 bases, and 8 bases had no gene match. Per the germline V gene, CDR1 is MNHNY and CDR2 is SVGAGI (reference sequence). CDR3 length equals 17 residues. The CDR3: CASSYSIRDRSSYEQYF. The CDR3 coding sequence is TGTGCCAGCAGTTACTCGATTAGGGACAGGAGTTCCTACGAGCAGTACTTC.

This clonotype was observed at least ten times. This sequence joins TRBV11-3 and TRBJ2-5; tentative D call: TRBD1 (5 bases). Looked up from germline, CDR1 is SGHNT and CDR2 is YENEEA. The CDR3 length is 14 residues. V shed 4 bases and J shed 3 bases, with 12 bases lying between them. CDR3 loop: CASSSRSGKETQYF. In DNA, the CDR3 is TGTGCCAGCAGCTCCAGATCAGGGAAAGAGACCCAGTACTTC.

This clonotype was seen ten or more times. The V call is TRBV10-3, the J call TRBJ1-5; D gene unclear. Germline lookup yields CDR1 ENHRY and CDR2 SYGVKD. V lost 2 bases and J 0 bases, leaving 2 bases between the germline ends. This CDR3 is 13 amino acids long. The CDR3 sequence is CAISENSNQPQHF. DNA for the CDR3: TGTGCCATCAGTGAGAATAGCAATCAGCCCCAGCATTTT.

In its sample, this clonotype was seen many times. CDR3 sequence reads: CASSLLGVNTEAFF. CDR3 DNA: TGTGCCAGCAGCTTACTCGGAGTAAACACTGAAGCTTTCTTT. The chain joins TRBV7-8 to TRBJ1-1; D call uncertain. With 2 bases removed from V and 2 bases from J, the gap between germline ends came to 9 bases. Germline-derived CDR1 and CDR2 are SGHVS and FQNEAQ. The CDR3 has 14 residues.

The sample holds many counts of this clonotype. The J gene is TRBJ1-1, the V gene TRBV28, with 8 bases aligning to TRBD1. The CDR3 extends over 15 amino acids. J was trimmed by 6 bases and V by 5 bases; bases with no gene match: 11. CDR1 and CDR2 from the germline V gene are MDHEN and SYDVKM. The CDR3 reads CASSPPDRDESEAFF. The DNA for the CDR3 is TGTGCCAGCAGTCCCCCGGACAGGGATGAGTCTGAAGCTTTCTTT.

In this sample, this clonotype turned up many times. The chain links TRBV11-2 to TRBJ2-3, with a tentative D call TRBD1 (6 bases). V lost 0 bases, J lost 1 base, and 26 bases lay in between. Germline CDR1 and CDR2: SGHAT and FQNNGV. The CDR3 is 21 residues long. This CDR3 is CASSLDAPTGRISLGTDTQYF. Here the CDR3 DNA reads TGTGCCAGCAGCTTAGATGCCCCTACAGGGCGGATATCTTTAGGCACAGATACGCAGTATTTT.

This clonotype was seen ten or more times. The chain carries TRBV12-3 or TRBV12-4 and TRBJ2-1; possibly TRBD2 for D (6 bases). The CDR3 spans 17 residues. V lost 3 bases and J lost 0, with 15 bases in between. The chain's CDR3 is CASSFLSLGSSYNEQFF. The CDR3 DNA is TGTGCCAGCAGTTTCCTTTCACTCGGGAGCTCCTACAATGAGCAGTTCTTC.

About this clonotype: Germline is not matched at one junction end, which may reflect a read error. The V and J genes are TRBV30 and TRBJ1-6; weak D call: TRBD1 (5 bases). This CDR3 contains 14 residues. Looked up from germline, CDR1 is GTSNPN and CDR2 is SVGIG (reference sequence). The CDR3 DNA sequence: TGTGCCTGGAGTACCAAGGGGTTTAATTCATCCCTCCACTTT. Translating gives CAWSTKGFNSSLHF.

The V call is TRBV5-5, the J call TRBJ2-7; D tentatively reads TRBD1 or TRBD2 (6 bases each). The V end was cut by 0 bases, the J end by 7 bases, with 26 bases between. Germline V CDR1 and CDR2: SGHKS, YYEKEE (reference sequence). This CDR3 is 18 amino acids long. DNA of the CDR3: TGTGCCAGCAGCTTGGGGGGGGAACAGGGCGCCTCAGGGAGGGAGCAGTACTTC. Translating gives CASSLGGEQGASGREQYF.

About this clonotype itself: A read error is possible here, since a much larger clone lies one base away. This chain uses TRBV18 with TRBJ2-1, with 9 bases lining up with TRBD1. CDR1 is KGHSH and CDR2 is LQKENI in the germline V gene. CDR3 size: 18 residues. Trimming at V came to 4 bases and at J to 6 bases, leaving 16 bases not matched to a gene. The CDR3 protein is CASSQSPGTGFRGNEQFF. The DNA of the CDR3 is TGTGCCAGCTCACAGAGTCCCGGGACAGGGTTCCGGGGCAATGAGCAGTTCTTC.

A few counts support this clonotype. The chain joins TRBV5-1 to TRBJ2-7; D is unresolved. The germline V gene encodes CDR1 SGHRS and CDR2 YFSETQ. The CDR3 runs 14 residues. V lost 0 bases and J 6 bases, leaving 13 bases between the germline ends. CDR3 bases: TGCGCCAGCAGCTTGGAGGCAAGCGTGGGCGAGCAGTACTTC. Translation gives CASSLEASVGEQYF. The full variable domain, completed using reference TRBV5-1 and TRBJ2-7, is KAGVTQTPRYLIKTRGQQVTLSCSPISGHRSVSWYQQTPGQGLQFLFEYFSETQRNKGNFPGRFSGRQFSNSRSEMNVSTLELGDSALYLCASSLEASVGEQYFGPGTRLTVT.